Shown below are 27 T cell receptor beta chains from a single sample sequenced in a study of shared clonotypes between healthy human individuals. Some clones are missing from TCRdb's copy, which holds only in-frame ones; the method was immunoSEQ multiplex PCR. The sample yields hundreds of thousands of clones, about 97% seen once. Sequenced sample: naive CD4+ T cells sorted from blood. Noted subset: CD45RA+ positively selected. Every receptor here comes from a young woman in good health.

This chain uses TRBV15 with TRBJ2-3; the D call may be TRBD1 or TRBD2 (6 bases each). The germline V gene encodes CDR1 LNHNV and CDR2 YYDKDF (reference sequence). V lost 0 bases to trimming and J lost 2 bases, with 9 bases between them. The CDR3 runs 15 residues. The DNA for the CDR3 is TGTGCCACCAGCAGAGAACGGGGGCCCACAGATACGCAGTATTTT. Amino acids: CATSRERGPTDTQYF.

V and J are TRBV2 and TRBJ2-3, with 10 bases that match TRBD1. V dropped 8 bases and J dropped 4; count of bases not matched to a gene: 9. The CDR3 is made up of 15 amino acids. Per germline, CDR1 SNHLY and CDR2 FYNNEI. CDR3 in amino acids: CASPKPGQGPDTQYF. The CDR3 region has the DNA TGTGCCAGCCCAAAACCGGGACAGGGGCCAGATACGCAGTATTTT.

This chain links TRBV6-4 with TRBJ2-3, with 14 bases lining up with TRBD2. Germline CDR1 MRHNA, CDR2 SNTAGT. The CDR3 contains 16 residues. The ends lost 5 bases at V and 6 bases at J; junction bases unmatched: 7. The CDR3 DNA reads TGTGCCAGCAGTCCCGGACTAGCGGGAGGAGGGGATACGCAGTATTTT. Amino acid sequence: CASSPGLAGGGDTQYF.

This clone was detected only once. The V gene is TRBV19, the J gene TRBJ2-3; D possibly corresponds to TRBD1 (6 bases). Trimming took 2 bases from V and 3 from J, leaving 12 bases between them. The CDR3 extends over 15 amino acids. Germline CDR1 is LNHDA and CDR2 is SQIVND (reference sequence). As DNA, the CDR3 is TGTGCCAGTAGTATACGGAGAGGGGGTACAGATACGCAGTATTTT. Protein product: CASSIRRGGTDTQYF.

This clone was detected once. V and J are TRBV28 and TRBJ1-5; TRBD1 might be the D (6 bases). Germline CDR1 reads MDHEN; CDR2 reads SYDVKM. Trimming took off 7 bases at V and 2 bases at J, with 21 bases between the two ends. The CDR3 is made up of 17 amino acids. The CDR3 is CASKNRAQDWGNQPQHF. The CDR3 coding sequence is TGTGCCAGCAAAAACAGGGCTCAGGATTGGGGCAATCAGCCCCAGCATTTT.

The chain is built from TRBV7-9 and TRBJ2-3; TRBD1 matches at 10 bases. The CDR3 consists of 15 residues. With V trimmed by 2 bases and J by 4 bases, 3 bases remained unmatched. In germline, CDR1 is SEHNR, CDR2 FQNEAQ (reference sequence). For the CDR3, the DNA is TGTGCCAGCAGCTTACTGACAGGGGGCGCAGATACGCAGTATTTT. It codes for CASSLLTGGADTQYF.

This clone appeared a single time. The chain joins TRBV6-1 to TRBJ2-3, with 15 bases aligning to TRBD2. The V and J ends lost 4 bases and 1 base, in that order; junction bases with no gene match: 9. CDR1 MNHNS and CDR2 SASEGT come from the germline V gene. The CDR3 is 19 amino acids. The CDR3 sequence is CASSAPGLAGGGGTDTQYF. As DNA, the CDR3 is TGTGCCAGCAGTGCCCCGGGACTAGCGGGAGGAGGAGGCACAGATACGCAGTATTTT.

V and J are TRBV2 and TRBJ2-2; D is perhaps TRBD1 (5 bases). CDR1 and CDR2 (germline): SNHLY, FYNNEI. Trimming took 2 bases from V and 1 from J, leaving 11 bases between them. The CDR3 has 16 residues. The CDR3 DNA reads as TGTGCCAGCAGTGAATGGGGCAGTTTGAACACCGGGGAGCTGTTTTTT. Its protein product is CASSEWGSLNTGELFF.

The genes are TRBV5-1 and TRBJ2-7; D call uncertain. The germline CDR1 and CDR2 sequences are SGHRS and YFSETQ. V dropped 0 bases and J dropped 2 bases, with 9 bases sitting between them. The CDR3 is made up of 14 amino acids. The CDR3 loop reads CASSLEGRTYEQYF. The CDR3 DNA is TGCGCCAGCAGCTTGGAAGGCAGAACCTACGAGCAGTACTTC. Looking up the rest from reference TRBV5-1 and TRBJ2-7 gives the full variable domain: KAGVTQTPRYLIKTRGQQVTLSCSPISGHRSVSWYQQTPGQGLQFLFEYFSETQRNKGNFPGRFSGRQFSNSRSEMNVSTLELGDSALYLCASSLEGRTYEQYFGPGTRLTVT.

The V and J genes are TRBV9 and TRBJ1-2, with 10 bases matching TRBD1. This CDR3 spans 16 amino acids. The germline CDR1 and CDR2 sequences are SGDLS and YYNGEE. Trimming removed 4 bases from V and 1 base from J; junction bases left unmatched: 7. In DNA, the CDR3 is TGTGCCAGCAGCCCATGGACAGGGGGGAATAACTATGGCTACACCTTC. The encoded protein is CASSPWTGGNNYGYTF.

The chain carries TRBV2 and TRBJ2-7; 11 nucleotides align to TRBD2. The CDR3 totals 15 residues. Germline CDR1 is SNHLY and CDR2 is FYNNEI. The junction had 4 bases not matched to a gene; V was cut back by 4 bases and J by 2 bases. The CDR3 sequence: CASSAGLADPYEQYF. CDR3 nucleotides: TGTGCCAGCAGTGCGGGACTAGCGGACCCCTACGAGCAGTACTTC. The variable domain in full, completed from reference TRBV2 and TRBJ2-7, reads EPEVTQTPSHQVTQMGQEVILRCVPISNHLYFYWYRQILGQKVEFLVSFYNNEISEKSEIFDDQFSVERPDGSNFTLKIRSTKLEDSAMYFCASSAGLADPYEQYFGPGTRLTVT.

The chain combines TRBV7-9 with TRBJ2-7; 8 nucleotides line up with TRBD2. With 5 bases clipped from V and 9 bases from J, the junction kept 9 bases outside the gene matches. Germline values: CDR1 SEHNR, CDR2 FQNEAQ (reference sequence). There are 13 residues in the CDR3. The CDR3 DNA sequence: TGTGCCAGCAGCCTAAGGACTAGCTGGGGGCAGTACTTC. Translation: CASSLRTSWGQYF.

This chain uses TRBV19 with TRBJ2-4, with no clear D. Germline V gene sequence: CDR1 LNHDA, CDR2 SQIVND (reference sequence). This CDR3 spans 16 amino acids. V was clipped by 5 bases and J by 6 bases, with 20 bases between them. This CDR3 is CASSLKVGRPGNIQYF. The CDR3 DNA reads as TGTGCCAGTAGTCTGAAGGTGGGTCGCCCCGGAAACATTCAGTACTTC.

The rearrangement links TRBV4-1 to TRBJ1-5; a weak D match, TRBD1 (5 bases). The CDR3 covers 16 residues. V was shortened by 1 base and J by 6 bases, with 16 bases between the two germline ends. CDR1 is MGHRA, CDR2 YSYEKL, per germline. The CDR3 sequence is CASSQVVGEYSQPQHF. As DNA, the CDR3 is TGCGCCAGCAGCCAAGTAGTGGGGGAGTATAGTCAGCCCCAGCATTTT.

The rearrangement uses TRBV28 and TRBJ2-7, with 8 bases matching TRBD1. This CDR3 contains 15 residues. The J segment lost 7 bases and the V segment lost 4 bases, leaving 12 bases of the junction unmatched. The germline V gene has CDR1 MDHEN and CDR2 SYDVKM. The CDR3 DNA reads TGTGCCAGCAGTTACCTGGGACAGGAGGTGGTGGAGCAGTACTTC. This gives the protein CASSYLGQEVVEQYF.

The V call is TRBV4-1, the J call TRBJ2-7; D might be TRBD1 (6 bases). The CDR3 contains 14 residues. The germline V gene has CDR1 MGHRA and CDR2 YSYEKL. The germline V and J ends were trimmed by 2 bases and 5 bases, with 13 bases remaining between them. The CDR3 region has the DNA TGCGCCAGCAGCCAAAAAACAGGGCGGGACGAGCAGTACTTC. Translating gives CASSQKTGRDEQYF.

V and J are TRBV6-4 and TRBJ2-2; D is undetermined. This CDR3 is built from 13 residues. Trimming shortened V by 2 bases and J by 9 bases, and 10 bases separated the two germline ends. CDR1 is MRHNA, CDR2 SNTAGT, per germline. CDR3 in amino acids: CASSDVFSRELFF. CDR3 DNA sequence: TGTGCCAGCAGTGACGTCTTTTCCCGGGAGCTGTTTTTT.

The chain joins TRBV5-1 to TRBJ1-1, with a tentative D call TRBD1 (5 bases). CDR1 and CDR2 (germline): SGHRS, YFSETQ. The V and J ends lost 3 bases and 0 bases respectively, with 12 bases between them. CDR3 length equals 15 residues. The CDR3 DNA sequence: TGCGCCAGCAGCTATGAGGGGAGCTTGAACACTGAAGCTTTCTTT. Residues: CASSYEGSLNTEAFF.

The rearrangement joins TRBV28 to TRBJ2-2, with TRBD2 identical over 10 bases. The length of the CDR3 is 14 residues. CDR1 MDHEN and CDR2 SYDVKM come from the germline V gene. V dropped 5 bases and J dropped 8; count of bases not matched to a gene: 5. The CDR3 DNA follows: TGTGCCAGCAGTATTAGCGGGAGGTCTGGGGAGCTGTTTTTT. Amino acids: CASSISGRSGELFF.

In the case of this clone: This CDR3 is also generated by other DNA sequences in the sample. This chain connects TRBV30 to TRBJ1-5; D gene ambiguous. CDR1 and CDR2 from the germline V gene are GTSNPN and SVGIG (reference sequence). The CDR3 contains 11 residues. Trimming left V 0 bases short and J 7 bases short, with 4 bases between. As DNA, the CDR3 is TGTGCCTGGAGTGTAGGGCAGCCCCAGCATTTT. Protein product: CAWSVGQPQHF. The full variable domain, with the rest looked up from reference TRBV30 and TRBJ1-5, is SQTIHQWPATLVQPVGSPLSLECTVEGTSNPNLYWYRQAAGRGLQLLFYSVGIGQISSEVPQNLSASRPQDRQFILSSKKLLLSDSGFYLCAWSVGQPQHFGDGTRLSIL.

The genes are TRBV5-4 and TRBJ2-3, with TRBD2 matching 9 bases. The CDR3 has 14 residues. With V trimmed by 1 base and J by 6 bases, 3 bases remained unmatched. Per the germline V gene, CDR1 is SGHNT and CDR2 is YYREEE (reference sequence). DNA of the CDR3: TGTGCCAGCAGCTTGAGCGGGAGGTGGGATACGCAGTATTTT. Its translation is CASSLSGRWDTQYF.

The CDR3 is CATSSQRTGINEKLFF. The CDR3, as DNA: TGTGCCACCAGCAGCCAAAGGACAGGGATTAATGAAAAACTGTTTTTT. This chain uses TRBV15 with TRBJ1-4, with 8 bases that match TRBD1. CDR1 is LNHNV, CDR2 YYDKDF, per germline (reference sequence). V dropped 3 bases and J dropped 4; count of bases not matched to a gene: 7. This CDR3 has 16 residues.

The genes are TRBV30 and TRBJ1-1; unclear D gene. The CDR3 sequence is 12 residues long. Germline V gene sequence: CDR1 GTSNPN, CDR2 SVGIG (reference sequence). Trimming stripped 3 bases from V and 4 bases from J, with 9 bases between. The CDR3 protein is CAWRRVLTEAFF. DNA of the CDR3: TGTGCCTGGAGGCGGGTTCTCACTGAAGCTTTCTTT.

The chain uses TRBV6-5 and TRBJ2-3; a possible D gene is TRBD2 (5 bases). Germline V gene sequence: CDR1 MNHEY, CDR2 SVGAGI. The CDR3 sequence is 13 residues long. V was cut by 7 bases and J by 2 bases, with 10 bases left in between. The CDR3 nucleotides read TGTGCCAGCATGAGGGCGTCCACAGATACGCAGTATTTT. Translating gives CASMRASTDTQYF.

This clone was seen just once. The V gene is TRBV7-9, the J gene TRBJ2-1, with a possible D match to TRBD2 (5 bases). The CDR3 runs to 12 residues. Trimming took off 2 bases at V and 10 bases at J, with 9 bases between the two ends. Germline CDR1 and CDR2: SEHNR and FQNEAQ (reference sequence). The CDR3 DNA reads TGTGCCAGCAGCTTAATAGCGTCCGAGCAGTTCTTC. Translated, it gives CASSLIASEQFF.

The rearrangement uses TRBV5-1 and TRBJ2-7; D gene uncertain. The CDR3 totals 13 residues. Trimming stripped 1 base from V and 0 bases from J, with 5 bases between. Looked up from germline, CDR1 is SGHRS and CDR2 is YFSETQ. CDR3 DNA sequence: TGCGCCAGCAGCTTGACAGCCTCCTACGAGCAGTACTTC. This gives the protein CASSLTASYEQYF.

The CDR3 DNA follows: TGTGCCAGTAGTATCGAGACCTCCACCTACGAGCAGTACTTC. This encodes CASSIETSTYEQYF. The V gene is TRBV19, the J gene TRBJ2-5; D is undetermined. The DNA matches TRBJ2-7 better at its end, which makes the J call doubtful. Per the germline V gene, CDR1 is LNHDA and CDR2 is SQIVND (reference sequence). This CDR3 has 14 residues.